One and the same sample provided the 23 T cell receptor beta chains below, sequenced in a study of T-cell memory formation after mild COVID-19 (dated by TCRdb to about 2021). Library preparation was by 5' RACE. TCRdb lists the instrument as Illumina NovaSeq 6000. TCRdb reprocessed the public reads (quality trimming at Q25 with fastp, clone calling with MiXCR) and kept in-frame beta chains. Rows are unified per CDR3 protein, each entry keeping the most common DNA and genes. Here the sample has roughly 450,000 distinct CDR3 sequences; roughly 20% occur a single time. Roughly 12% of the sample is held by the ten biggest clonotypes. The sequenced sample was PBMCs or a T cell subset sorted from them (not recorded which). These receptor sequences come from an adult woman who had mild COVID-19 (a few samples of this study predate the infection). The sample titles of this study are shuffled in the database, so cell type and time point are left out; the donor was told from shared clones.

This clonotype was seen a handful of times. J is TRBJ1-2 and V is TRBV7-9; D call uncertain. Germline CDR1 SEHNR, CDR2 FQNEAQ (reference sequence). The CDR3 spans 15 residues. Trimming left V 2 bases short and J 0 bases short, with 10 bases between. The DNA of the CDR3 is TGTGCCAGCAGCTTATTGGAGATAGCTAACTATGGCTACACCTTC. It is translated as CASSLLEIANYGYTF.

This clonotype came up a few times. The CDR3 loop is CASSPRLAGTGEQYF. The CDR3 DNA follows: TGTGCCAGCAGCCCCCGACTAGCGGGGACCGGCGAGCAGTACTTC. The genes are TRBV11-2 and TRBJ2-7; 11 bases map to TRBD2. This CDR3 is built from 15 residues. J lost 6 bases, V lost 5 bases, and 9 bases had no gene match. The germline V gene has CDR1 SGHAT and CDR2 FQNNGV.

The chain carries TRBV9 and TRBJ1-1; 7 positions agree with TRBD1. V trimming: 4 bases; J trimming: 5 bases; junction bases outside the gene matches: 8. Germline V gene data show CDR1 as SGDLS and CDR2 as YYNGEE. The CDR3 sequence is 14 residues long. CDR3: CASSPGQLRTEAFF. The CDR3 nucleotides are TGTGCCAGCAGCCCGGGACAGTTGAGGACTGAAGCTTTCTTT.

The chain employs TRBV12-3 or TRBV12-4 and TRBJ2-1; possible D gene TRBD2, 6 bases. V lost 6 bases and J 9 bases, leaving 12 bases between the germline ends. This CDR3 comprises 12 residues. The CDR3 is CASSGVGGEQFF. The DNA for the CDR3 is TGTGCCAGCAGCGGGGTGGGGGGTGAGCAGTTCTTC.

V gene TRBV6-2 or TRBV6-3 combines with J gene TRBJ2-1; tentative D call: TRBD1 (5 bases). Trimming cost V 6 bases and J 9 bases, with 12 bases left between them. The CDR3 extends over 12 amino acids. Germline CDR1 MNHEY, CDR2 SVGEGT. DNA for the CDR3: TGTGCCAGCAGCCACCAGGGTCCTGAGCAGTTCTTC. This codes for CASSHQGPEQFF.

This clonotype turned up a few times. The chain couples TRBV5-1 to TRBJ2-6, with D possibly TRBD1 on 7 matching bases. Germline assignment: CDR1 SGHRS and CDR2 YFSETQ. The CDR3 is made up of 18 amino acids. The V gene lost 0 bases and the J gene lost 2 bases, with 15 bases spanning the gap. CDR3 protein: CASSLGGGGVAGANVLTF. The DNA for the CDR3 is TGCGCCAGCAGCTTGGGTGGAGGGGGCGTCGCTGGGGCCAACGTCCTGACTTTC.

This clonotype was picked up many times. This chain uses TRBV9 with TRBJ1-1, with 8 bases identical to TRBD1. The CDR3 is 13 residues long. V was clipped by 2 bases and J by 4 bases; unmatched bases: 1. CDR1 is SGDLS, CDR2 YYNGEE, per germline. The CDR3: CASSVTGGTEAFF. In DNA form, the CDR3 reads TGTGCCAGCAGCGTTACAGGGGGCACTGAAGCTTTCTTT.

This clonotype was detected a few times. V usage is TRBV15 and J usage is TRBJ2-7, with D possibly being TRBD1 or TRBD2 (5 bases each). From germline, CDR1 is LNHNV and CDR2 YYDKDF (reference sequence). V gave up 5 bases and J gave up 1 base, with 15 bases separating them. This CDR3 is built from 15 residues. The CDR3 reads CATSGTRDGSYEQYF. The CDR3, as DNA: TGTGCCACCAGCGGTACACGGGACGGATCCTACGAGCAGTACTTC.

V usage is TRBV5-1 and J usage is TRBJ2-1; 16 bases agree with TRBD2. Germline assignment: CDR1 SGHRS and CDR2 YFSETQ. This CDR3 comprises 20 residues. The V gene end was trimmed by 0 bases and the J gene end by 0 bases; junction bases not matched to a gene: 6. CDR3: CASSLVGLAGGPSSYNEQFF. CDR3 bases: TGCGCCAGCAGCTTGGTGGGACTAGCGGGAGGGCCCAGCTCCTACAATGAGCAGTTCTTC.

This clonotype was observed at least ten times. This chain uses TRBV24-1 with TRBJ1-5, with D tentatively TRBD1 (5 bases). This CDR3 has 16 residues. Between the trimmed V and J ends, which lost 6 bases and 0 bases, there was a span of 14 bases. CDR1 and CDR2 from the germline V gene are KGHDR and SFDVKD. The CDR3 region has the DNA TGTGCCACCAGTTTCGGGGGATTGAATAGCAATCAGCCCCAGCATTTT. It translates to CATSFGGLNSNQPQHF.

In this sample, this clonotype turned up a few times. This rearrangement joins TRBV29-1 to TRBJ2-7; 7 bases map to TRBD2. J gave up 4 bases and V 5 bases, and 5 bases lay outside the gene matches. The CDR3 loop spans 12 amino acids. Germline CDR1 SQVTM, CDR2 ANQGSEA. The CDR3 DNA reads TGCAGCGTTAGGGAGGGGATGTACGAGCAGTACTTC. Encoded protein: CSVREGMYEQYF.

In this sample, this clonotype turned up a few times. The chain couples TRBV4-3 to TRBJ2-4; 8 nucleotides agree with TRBD1. Trimming removed 5 bases from V and 14 bases from J; junction bases left unmatched: 11. Germline CDR1 reads LGHNA; CDR2 reads YSLEER. The CDR3 runs to 13 residues. The CDR3: CASSSRTGSYEYF. CDR3 sequence (DNA): TGCGCCAGCAGCTCAAGGACAGGGAGTTACGAGTACTTC.

The V call is TRBV7-9, the J call TRBJ2-5; the match to TRBD2 covers 10 bases. The CDR3 totals 17 residues. After removal of 4 bases from V and 2 bases from J, the junction contained 10 bases not matched to a gene. Germline-derived CDR1 and CDR2 are SEHNR and FQNEAQ (reference sequence). CDR3 DNA: TGTGCCAGCAGCTCCCCTTTCCTAGCGGGGGAGCAAGAGACCCAGTACTTC. It yields the protein CASSSPFLAGEQETQYF.

V usage is TRBV11-3 and J usage is TRBJ2-3; TRBD1 is a possible D gene (6 bases). The V end lost 6 bases, the J end lost 3 bases, and 22 bases lay between the germline ends. The CDR3 runs to 17 residues. Germline-derived CDR1 and CDR2 are SGHNT and YENEEA. The CDR3 sequence is CASSFRHPGQLTDTQYF. CDR3 sequence (DNA): TGTGCCAGCAGTTTCCGTCACCCAGGACAGCTTACAGATACGCAGTATTTT.

J is TRBJ2-5 and V is TRBV12-3 or TRBV12-4; 7 bases fit TRBD1. The V segment lost 5 bases and the J segment 2 bases; nucleotides outside the gene matches: 8. The CDR3 contains 15 residues. DNA for the CDR3: TGTGCCAGCAGTCCCCGGGACAGCAGACAAGAGACCCAGTACTTC. Its translation: CASSPRDSRQETQYF.

This chain uses TRBV5-1 with TRBJ2-3; D call uncertain. This CDR3 spans 14 amino acids. CDR1 and CDR2 from the germline V gene are SGHRS and YFSETQ. Trimming removed 1 base from V and 5 bases from J, with 11 bases in between. The CDR3 region is CASSLYRAEDTQYF. The CDR3 DNA reads TGCGCCAGCAGCTTGTATCGGGCGGAAGATACGCAGTATTTT.

The chain links TRBV4-2 to TRBJ2-7; 11 bases match TRBD2. The CDR3 is 16 amino acids. Germline loops: CDR1 LGHNA, CDR2 YNFKEQ. J was trimmed by 4 bases and V by 0 bases; bases with no gene match: 5. The CDR3 spells CASSQDASGGSYEQYF. Written as DNA, the CDR3 is TGTGCCAGCAGCCAAGACGCTAGCGGGGGGAGTTACGAGCAGTACTTC.

The table lists this clonotype with a few counts. The rearrangement uses TRBV29-1 and TRBJ1-1, with 7 bases fitting TRBD1. The CDR3 is made up of 14 amino acids. The V gene end was trimmed by 5 bases and the J gene end by 5 bases; junction bases not matched to a gene: 11. Germline CDR1 SQVTM, CDR2 ANQGSEA. The CDR3 loop reads CSVQQAGGGTEAFF. The CDR3 nucleotides read TGCAGCGTTCAACAGGCAGGGGGTGGAACTGAAGCTTTCTTT.

This chain joins TRBV6-2 or TRBV6-3 and TRBJ2-5, with unresolved D. Trimming left V 5 bases short and J 2 bases short, with 12 bases between. CDR3 length: 14 residues. The V gene's germline CDR1 is MNHEY and CDR2 SVGEGT. The CDR3 nucleotides read TGTGCCAGCAGTCCTGAGTATGGACAAGAGACCCAGTACTTC. This codes for CASSPEYGQETQYF.

This clonotype was observed many times. CDR3 bases: TGTGCCAGCAGCTCTTCTCCGGGCGGGGGGTTCAAGTACAATGAGCAGTTCTTC. Residues: CASSSSPGGGFKYNEQFF. The chain links TRBV7-3 to TRBJ2-1; TRBD2 matches 8 bases. V was pared by 4 bases and J by 4 bases, with 15 bases of the junction left unmatched. The CDR3 is made up of 18 amino acids. Germline V gene lookup returns CDR1 SGHTA and CDR2 FQGTGA.

The gene calls are TRBV5-4 and TRBJ2-7; possibly TRBD2 for D (5 bases). Germline V CDR1 and CDR2: SGHNT, YYREEE (reference sequence). Trimming removed 0 bases from V and 5 bases from J, with 15 bases in between. This CDR3 is built from 15 residues. The CDR3 spells CASSLGVGSENEQYF. For the CDR3, the DNA is TGTGCCAGCAGCTTGGGGGTCGGTAGCGAGAACGAGCAGTACTTC.

This clonotype has only one observation. V gene TRBV6-2 or TRBV6-3 combines with J gene TRBJ2-6; TRBD1 agrees at 9 bases. CDR1 and CDR2 from the germline V gene are MNHEY and SVGEGT. The CDR3 is made up of 19 amino acids. V was pared by 2 bases and J by 1 base, with 9 bases of the junction left unmatched. The CDR3 loop reads CASSYDWGTGLSGANVLTF. CDR3 DNA sequence: TGTGCCAGCAGTTACGATTGGGGGACAGGGTTATCTGGGGCCAACGTCCTGACTTTC.

The gene calls are TRBV9 and TRBJ2-7, with D unclear. The V gene's germline CDR1 is SGDLS and CDR2 YYNGEE. The germline V and J ends were trimmed by 4 bases and 1 base, with 12 bases remaining between them. The CDR3 covers 14 residues. The CDR3 loop is CASSLSAYSYEQYF. In DNA form, the CDR3 reads TGTGCCAGCAGCCTAAGCGCCTATTCCTACGAGCAGTACTTC. Full variable domain (rest looked up from reference TRBV9 and TRBJ2-7): DSGVTQTPKHLITATGQRVTLRCSPRSGDLSVYWYQQSLDQGLQFLIQYYNGEERAKGNILERFSAQQFPDLHSELNLSSLELGDSALYFCASSLSAYSYEQYFGPGTRLTVT.